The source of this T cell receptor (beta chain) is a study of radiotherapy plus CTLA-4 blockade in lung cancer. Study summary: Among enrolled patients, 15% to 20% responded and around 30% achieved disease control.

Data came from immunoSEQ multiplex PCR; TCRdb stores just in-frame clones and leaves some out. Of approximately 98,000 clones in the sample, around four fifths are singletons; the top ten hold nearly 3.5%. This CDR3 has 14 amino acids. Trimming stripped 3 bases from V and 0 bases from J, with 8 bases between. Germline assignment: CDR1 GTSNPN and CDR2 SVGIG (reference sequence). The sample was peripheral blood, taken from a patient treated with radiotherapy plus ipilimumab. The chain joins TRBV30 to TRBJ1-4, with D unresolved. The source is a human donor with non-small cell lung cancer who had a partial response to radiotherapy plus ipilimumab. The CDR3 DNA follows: TGTGCCTGGAGCCCGGACTCAACTAATGAAAAACTGTTTTTT. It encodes CAWSPDSTNEKLFF.